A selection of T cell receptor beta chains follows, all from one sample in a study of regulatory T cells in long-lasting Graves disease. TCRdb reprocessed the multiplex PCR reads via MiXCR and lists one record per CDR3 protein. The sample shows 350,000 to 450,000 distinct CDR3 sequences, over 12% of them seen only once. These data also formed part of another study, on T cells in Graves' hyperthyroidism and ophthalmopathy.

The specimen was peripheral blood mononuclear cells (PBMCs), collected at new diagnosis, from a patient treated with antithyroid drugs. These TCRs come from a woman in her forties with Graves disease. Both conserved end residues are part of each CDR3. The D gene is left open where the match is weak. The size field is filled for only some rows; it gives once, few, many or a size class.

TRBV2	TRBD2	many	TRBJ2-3	TGTGCCAGCAGTCGACTAGCTGATACGCAGTATTTT	CASSRLADTQYF
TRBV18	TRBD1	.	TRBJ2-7	TGTGCCAGCTCACCAGTACGGACAGGGGGCCAGCGCGAGCAGTACTTC	CASSPVRTGGQREQYF
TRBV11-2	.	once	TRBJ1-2	TGTGCCAGCAGCTTAGCGGGGGAGAGGGGCCATAACTATGGCTACACCTTC	CASSLAGERGHNYGYTF
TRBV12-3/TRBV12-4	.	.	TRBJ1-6	TGTGCCAGCAGTTTAGGGCAGTTTTCACCCCTCCACTTT	CASSLGQFSPLHF
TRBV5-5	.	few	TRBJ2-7	TGTGCCAGCACTGTCCAGTGGTCGTCGGGGGTTTCCCCCTACGAGCAGTACTTC	CASTVQWSSGVSPYEQYF
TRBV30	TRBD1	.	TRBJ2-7	TGTGCCTGGAGTGTACCTGGGACAGGTATACTCTACGAGCAGCACTTC	CAWSVPGTGILYEQHF
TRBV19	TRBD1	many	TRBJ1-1	TGTGCCAGTAGTACCCCTAGGACAGGGATCGCGACTGAAGCTTTCTTT	CASSTPRTGIATEAFF
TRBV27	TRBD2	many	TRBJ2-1	TGTGCCAGCAGGGAACTAGCGAATGAGCAGTTCTTC	CASRELANEQFF
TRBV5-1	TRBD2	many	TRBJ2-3	TGCGCCAGCAGCAAGCTTAGCGGGAGGTCCGCAGATACGCAGTATTTT	CASSKLSGRSADTQYF
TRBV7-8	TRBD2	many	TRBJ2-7	TGTGCCAGCAGCCCGGGGGGGGGGAGGCCCCCCTACGAGCAGTACTTC	CASSPGGGRPPYEQYF
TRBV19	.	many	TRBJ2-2	TGTGCCAGTAGTATAGTAGCACAGGGAGCCGGGGAGCTGTTTTTT	CASSIVAQGAGELFF
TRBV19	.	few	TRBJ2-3	TGTGCCAGCCTTGGAAGAGGGGCAGATACGCAGTATTTT	CASLGRGADTQYF
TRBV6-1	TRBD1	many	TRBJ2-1	TGTGCCAGCAAGGGGGACAGCTCCTACAATGAGCAGTTCTTC	CASKGDSSYNEQFF
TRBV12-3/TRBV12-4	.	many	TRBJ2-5	TGTGCCAGCAGGGCTACAGGGCAAGAGACCCAGTACTTC	CASRATGQETQYF
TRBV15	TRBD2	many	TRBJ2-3	TGTGCCACCAGCAGGGGGAGGGCATATGATACGCAGTATTTT	CATSRGRAYDTQYF
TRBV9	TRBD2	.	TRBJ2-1	TGTGCCAGCAGCGCGCCCGGACTAGCAGCTGACAATGAGCAGTTCTTC	CASSAPGLAADNEQFF
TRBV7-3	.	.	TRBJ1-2	TGTGCCAGCACCCCTGGCTGGGTTACCTATGGCTACACCTTC	CASTPGWVTYGYTF
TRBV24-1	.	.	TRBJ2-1	TGTGCCACTAGTCAGGGGAGTCCCTACAATGAGCAGTTCTTC	CATSQGSPYNEQFF
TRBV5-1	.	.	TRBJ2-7	TGCGCCAGCAGCTTGGCCCTGGGGGCCTACGACAGGTCATCCTACGAGCAGTACTTC	CASSLALGAYDRSSYEQYF
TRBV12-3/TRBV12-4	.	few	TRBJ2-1	TGTGCCAGCAGTCAGGGTTCTAGGGAGCAGTTCTTC	CASSQGSREQFF
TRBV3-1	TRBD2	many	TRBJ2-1	TGTGCCAGCAGCCACGGGACTAGCGGGATAGTTGAGCAGTTCTTC	CASSHGTSGIVEQFF
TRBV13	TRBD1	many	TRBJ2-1	TGTGCCAGCAGCTTAGATTCGGGGGACAGGGGATCAGGTGAGCAGTTCTTC	CASSLDSGDRGSGEQFF
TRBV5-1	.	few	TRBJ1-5	TGCGCCAGCAGCCCGGACAGCCATAGCAATCAGCCCCAGCATTTT	CASSPDSHSNQPQHF
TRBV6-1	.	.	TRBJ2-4	TGTGCCAGCATGGGTTTTGGCAAAAACATTCAGTACTTC	CASMGFGKNIQYF
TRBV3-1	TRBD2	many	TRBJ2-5	TGTGCCAGCAGCCATCGTCAGGGCGGGAGTGAGACCCAGTACTTC	CASSHRQGGSETQYF
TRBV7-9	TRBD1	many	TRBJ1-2	TGTGCCAGCAGTTCGGCGACAGGGGGCATCTATGGCTACACCTTC	CASSSATGGIYGYTF
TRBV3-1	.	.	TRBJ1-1	TGTGCCAGCACCTTGGAACAGGGAGTGGCTGAAGCTTTCTTT	CASTLEQGVAEAFF
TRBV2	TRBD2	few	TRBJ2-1	TGTGCCACCCTAGCGGGAGGCACCAATGAGCAGTTCTTC	CATLAGGTNEQFF
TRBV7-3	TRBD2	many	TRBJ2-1	TGTGCCAGCAGCTTAAAGGCTAGCGGGAGAGGTTACAATGAGCAGTTCTTC	CASSLKASGRGYNEQFF
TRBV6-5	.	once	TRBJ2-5	TGTGCCAGCAGTTACGTGGAGGGGGCGCCTTACCAAGAGACCCAGTACTTC	CASSYVEGAPYQETQYF
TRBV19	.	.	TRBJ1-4	TGTGCCAGTAGTATGGGAGGACTTAATGAAAAACTGTTTTTT	CASSMGGLNEKLFF
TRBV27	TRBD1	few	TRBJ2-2	TGTGCCAGCAGTATAGGACAGGGTACCACCGGGGAGCTGTTTTTT	CASSIGQGTTGELFF
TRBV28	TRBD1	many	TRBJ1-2	TGTGCCAGCAGCCAGGGGGCCAACTATGGCTACACCTTC	CASSQGANYGYTF
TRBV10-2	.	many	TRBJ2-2	TGCGCCAGCAATTCCTTACCGAGCGCGAGAGGGGCGACCGGGGAGCTGTTTTTT	CASNSLPSARGATGELFF
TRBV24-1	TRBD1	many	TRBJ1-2	TGTGCCACCACTCGAGGACAGGGAAACTATGGCTACACCTTC	CATTRGQGNYGYTF
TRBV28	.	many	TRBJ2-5	TGTGCCAGCAGGCGAGGGCCTTCAGGAAGAGAGACCCAGTACTTC	CASRRGPSGRETQYF
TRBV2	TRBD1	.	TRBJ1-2	TGTGCCAGCGGGGGGACAGGGGTTTATGGCTACACCTTC	CASGGTGVYGYTF
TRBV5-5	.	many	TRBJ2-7	TGTGCCAGCAGCTTGGCGAGACAGGTATCCTACGAGCAGTACTTC	CASSLARQVSYEQYF
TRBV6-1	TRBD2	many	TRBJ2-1	TGTGCCAGCAGCTTCGGACTAGCGGTCTACAATGAGCAGTTCTTC	CASSFGLAVYNEQFF
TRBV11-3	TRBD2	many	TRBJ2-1	TGTGCCAGCAGCCCACGCTTGGGAAGGGAGGGTGAGCAGTTCTTC	CASSPRLGREGEQFF
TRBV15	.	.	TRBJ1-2	TGTGCCACCAGCCTCTCTAGGACAGCCTATGGCTACACCTTC	CATSLSRTAYGYTF
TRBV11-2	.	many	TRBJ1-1	TGTGCCAGCAGCTTAGATTGGGCGGGGACTTACACTGAAGCTTTCTTT	CASSLDWAGTYTEAFF
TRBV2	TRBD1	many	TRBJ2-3	TGTGCCAGCAGTGAATTCAGGGGGCAGACAGATACGCAGTATTTT	CASSEFRGQTDTQYF
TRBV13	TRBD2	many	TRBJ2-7	TGTGCCAGCAGCTCATTAGGGACTAGCGGCCACTACGAGCAGTACTTC	CASSSLGTSGHYEQYF
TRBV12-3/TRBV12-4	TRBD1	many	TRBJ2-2	TGTGCCAGCAGTACCGGGACAGGGAACACCGGGGAGCTGTTTTTT	CASSTGTGNTGELFF